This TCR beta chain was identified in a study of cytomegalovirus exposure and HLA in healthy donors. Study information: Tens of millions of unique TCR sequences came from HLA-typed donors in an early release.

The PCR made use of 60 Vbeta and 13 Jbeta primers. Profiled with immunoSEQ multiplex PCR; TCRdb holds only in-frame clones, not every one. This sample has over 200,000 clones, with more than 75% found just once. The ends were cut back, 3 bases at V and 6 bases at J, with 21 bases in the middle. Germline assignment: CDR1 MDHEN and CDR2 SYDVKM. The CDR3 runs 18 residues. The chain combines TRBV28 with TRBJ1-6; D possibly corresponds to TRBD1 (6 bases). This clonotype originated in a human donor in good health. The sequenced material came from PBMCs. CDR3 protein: CASSFRLPMTGPNSPLHF. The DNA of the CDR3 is TGTGCCAGCAGTTTCCGACTTCCAATGACAGGCCCTAATTCACCCCTCCACTTT.